This T cell receptor (beta chain) emerged from a study of blood T cell repertoires in COVID-19. Study details: Some COVID-19 samples were acute and others convalescent; all came from the United States, Italy and Spain.

TCRdb's copy holds only in-frame clones and misses some; the assay was immunoSEQ multiplex PCR. In the table there are tens of thousands of clones, about 90% of which are singletons. Deletions cut 7 bases from V and 5 bases from J, with 18 bases between. This CDR3 has 14 residues. Germline loops: CDR1 SQVTM, CDR2 ANQGSEA. Sequencing input: peripheral blood. The rearrangement links TRBV29-1 to TRBJ2-1, with D perhaps matching TRBD1 (6 bases). This TCR derives from a human donor with active COVID-19. The donor label of this sample is uncertain. Written as DNA, the CDR3 is TGCAGCGCCCCGGCCTGGACAGCTAACAATGAGCAGTTCTTC. This encodes CSAPAWTANNEQFF.